The rows below give T cell receptor beta chains drawn from one sample of a study of blood T cell repertoires in COVID-19. Profiled with immunoSEQ multiplex PCR; TCRdb holds only in-frame clones, not every one. The table includes 150,000 or so clones, about 81% detected once. The source material was peripheral blood. All receptors derive from a woman older than 75 with acute or convalescent COVID-19. Each CDR3 is given with its conserved first and last residue. A D gene is named only where the DNA matches it firmly. Where a row states a size, it is once, few, many or the class of an expanded clone; other rows omit it.

d_call: TRBD1
clone_size: NA
cdr3_length: 14
v_call: TRBV7-2
j_call: TRBJ1-5
cdr3_aa: CASSGQGSNQPQHF
cdr3_nt: TGTGCCAGCAGTGGACAGGGGAGCAATCAGCCCCAGCATTTT

d_call: NA
clone_size: NA
cdr3_length: 14
v_call: TRBV14
j_call: TRBJ1-2
cdr3_aa: CASSQEGGEYGYTF
cdr3_nt: TGTGCCAGCAGCCAAGAAGGAGGGGAATATGGCTACACCTTC

d_call: NA
clone_size: few
cdr3_length: 13
v_call: TRBV25-1
j_call: TRBJ1-6
cdr3_aa: CASSESRNSPLHF
cdr3_nt: TGTGCCAGCAGTGAATCCAGGAATTCACCCCTCCACTTT

d_call: TRBD2
clone_size: NA
cdr3_length: 13
v_call: TRBV11-2
j_call: TRBJ2-1
cdr3_aa: CASRSGSSNEQFF
cdr3_nt: TGTGCCAGCCGAAGCGGGAGTAGCAATGAGCAGTTCTTC

d_call: TRBD1
clone_size: once
cdr3_length: 14
v_call: TRBV29-1
j_call: TRBJ1-3
cdr3_aa: CSVRPGTGRNTIYF
cdr3_nt: TGCAGCGTTCGACCTGGGACAGGCAGAAACACCATATATTTT

d_call: NA
clone_size: few
cdr3_length: 14
v_call: TRBV7-9
j_call: TRBJ1-2
cdr3_aa: CASSLGQDEYGYTF
cdr3_nt: TGTGCCAGCAGCTTAGGACAGGACGAATATGGCTACACCTTC

d_call: NA
clone_size: NA
cdr3_length: 15
v_call: TRBV4-2
j_call: TRBJ1-6
cdr3_aa: CASSLSGGQPGPLHF
cdr3_nt: TGTGCCAGCAGCCTATCTGGGGGACAACCCGGGCCCCTCCACTTT

d_call: NA
clone_size: once
cdr3_length: 15
v_call: TRBV11-2
j_call: TRBJ2-1
cdr3_aa: CASSPTRLIDNEQFF
cdr3_nt: TGTGCCAGCAGCCCTACCCGTTTGATAGACAATGAGCAGTTCTTC

d_call: NA
clone_size: once
cdr3_length: 14
v_call: TRBV7-8
j_call: TRBJ2-7
cdr3_aa: CASSWHSQAPEQYF
cdr3_nt: TGTGCCAGCAGCTGGCACAGCCAAGCCCCCGAGCAGTACTTC

d_call: TRBD2
clone_size: NA
cdr3_length: 14
v_call: TRBV5-5
j_call: TRBJ2-1
cdr3_aa: CASSSDSGMGEQFF
cdr3_nt: TGTGCCAGTAGCTCGGATAGCGGGATGGGTGAGCAGTTCTTC

d_call: NA
clone_size: NA
cdr3_length: 15
v_call: TRBV20-1
j_call: TRBJ2-3
cdr3_aa: CSASSGTASTDTQYF
cdr3_nt: TGCAGTGCTAGTTCGGGTACGGCAAGCACAGATACGCAGTATTTT

d_call: TRBD2
clone_size: NA
cdr3_length: 19
v_call: TRBV20-1
j_call: TRBJ2-5
cdr3_aa: CSASGSSGTSGRARETQYF
cdr3_nt: TGCAGTGCTAGTGGCTCGTCCGGGACTAGCGGGAGGGCCCGGGAGACCCAGTACTTC

d_call: TRBD1
clone_size: NA
cdr3_length: 14
v_call: TRBV3-1/TRBV3-2
j_call: TRBJ2-7
cdr3_aa: CASRGTGSPYEQYF
cdr3_nt: TGTGCCAGCAGGGGGACAGGGTCCCCCTACGAGCAGTACTTC

d_call: TRBD1
clone_size: NA
cdr3_length: 15
v_call: TRBV28
j_call: TRBJ1-4
cdr3_aa: CASSGTGGPNEKLFF
cdr3_nt: TGTGCCAGCAGTGGGACAGGGGGGCCTAATGAAAAACTGTTTTTT

d_call: TRBD1
clone_size: NA
cdr3_length: 20
v_call: TRBV19
j_call: TRBJ1-2
cdr3_aa: CASSPRHSFGDRQGTDGYTF
cdr3_nt: TGTGCCAGTAGTCCCCGGCACTCCTTCGGGGACAGACAGGGGACAGATGGCTACACCTTC

d_call: TRBD1
clone_size: few
cdr3_length: 14
v_call: TRBV4-2
j_call: TRBJ1-4
cdr3_aa: CASSPGTGNEKLFF
cdr3_nt: TGTGCCAGCAGCCCCGGGACAGGGAATGAAAAACTGTTTTTT

d_call: NA
clone_size: NA
cdr3_length: 12
v_call: TRBV11-3
j_call: TRBJ2-3
cdr3_aa: CASSMTTDTQYF
cdr3_nt: TGTGCCAGCAGCATGACTACAGATACGCAGTATTTT

d_call: TRBD1
clone_size: NA
cdr3_length: 15
v_call: TRBV5-1
j_call: TRBJ2-7
cdr3_aa: CASSLQTGATYEQYF
cdr3_nt: TGCGCCAGCAGCTTACAGACAGGGGCTACCTACGAGCAGTACTTC

d_call: NA
clone_size: few
cdr3_length: 14
v_call: TRBV18
j_call: TRBJ2-3
cdr3_aa: CASSPGIITDTQYF
cdr3_nt: TGTGCCAGCTCACCAGGCATAATCACAGATACGCAGTATTTT

d_call: NA
clone_size: NA
cdr3_length: 12
v_call: TRBV12-3/TRBV12-4
j_call: TRBJ1-2
cdr3_aa: CASSRSEYGYTF
cdr3_nt: TGTGCCAGCAGTAGGTCGGAGTATGGCTACACCTTC

d_call: TRBD1
clone_size: NA
cdr3_length: 16
v_call: TRBV18
j_call: TRBJ2-2
cdr3_aa: CASSPPATGVTGELFF
cdr3_nt: TGTGCCAGCTCACCACCAGCGACAGGGGTCACCGGGGAGCTGTTTTTT

d_call: NA
clone_size: NA
cdr3_length: 12
v_call: TRBV11-2
j_call: TRBJ2-5
cdr3_aa: CASSLASETQYF
cdr3_nt: TGTGCCAGCAGCTTAGCTTCGGAGACCCAGTACTTC

d_call: TRBD2
clone_size: once
cdr3_length: 15
v_call: TRBV6-2/TRBV6-3
j_call: TRBJ2-1
cdr3_aa: CASSPLAGARNEQFF
cdr3_nt: TGTGCCAGCAGTCCCCTAGCGGGAGCACGGAATGAGCAGTTCTTC

d_call: NA
clone_size: NA
cdr3_length: 15
v_call: TRBV3-1/TRBV3-2
j_call: TRBJ1-2
cdr3_aa: CASSQRGGDDYGYTF
cdr3_nt: TGTGCCAGCAGCCAACGGGGAGGGGATGACTATGGCTACACCTTC

d_call: NA
clone_size: NA
cdr3_length: 12
v_call: TRBV7-9
j_call: TRBJ2-3
cdr3_aa: CASSYGPDTQYF
cdr3_nt: TGTGCCAGCAGCTATGGGCCAGATACGCAGTATTTT

d_call: NA
clone_size: NA
cdr3_length: 12
v_call: TRBV6-5
j_call: TRBJ1-5
cdr3_aa: CASSRGEQPQHF
cdr3_nt: TGTGCCAGCAGTAGGGGCGAACAGCCCCAGCATTTT

d_call: NA
clone_size: NA
cdr3_length: 13
v_call: TRBV27
j_call: TRBJ2-7
cdr3_aa: CASSLDQGSDQYF
cdr3_nt: TGTGCCAGCAGTTTGGATCAGGGGTCCGACCAGTACTTC

d_call: TRBD1
clone_size: NA
cdr3_length: 13
v_call: TRBV11-2
j_call: TRBJ2-1
cdr3_aa: CASRRTGENEQFF
cdr3_nt: TGTGCCAGCCGACGGACAGGGGAAAATGAGCAGTTCTTC

d_call: TRBD1
clone_size: NA
cdr3_length: 17
v_call: TRBV3-1/TRBV3-2
j_call: TRBJ2-3
cdr3_aa: CASSQTTGGAGTDTQYF
cdr3_nt: TGTGCCAGCAGCCAAACCACAGGGGGCGCAGGTACAGATACGCAGTATTTT

d_call: TRBD1
clone_size: NA
cdr3_length: 15
v_call: TRBV5-8
j_call: TRBJ1-5
cdr3_aa: CASSLGQGSFQPQHF
cdr3_nt: TGTGCCAGCAGCTTGGGACAGGGAAGTTTTCAGCCCCAGCATTTT

d_call: TRBD1
clone_size: NA
cdr3_length: 15
v_call: TRBV6-5
j_call: TRBJ1-5
cdr3_aa: CASSYSGQLNQPQHF
cdr3_nt: TGTGCCAGCAGTTACTCGGGACAGCTCAATCAGCCCCAGCATTTT

d_call: NA
clone_size: once
cdr3_length: 14
v_call: TRBV5-1
j_call: TRBJ2-5
cdr3_aa: CASAMLQGPETQYF
cdr3_nt: TGCGCCAGCGCCATGCTACAGGGACCTGAGACCCAGTACTTC

d_call: TRBD1
clone_size: NA
cdr3_length: 14
v_call: TRBV19
j_call: TRBJ1-2
cdr3_aa: CASQTRDRAYGYTF
cdr3_nt: TGTGCCAGTCAAACTCGGGACAGGGCCTATGGCTACACCTTC

d_call: TRBD1
clone_size: NA
cdr3_length: 15
v_call: TRBV15
j_call: TRBJ1-4
cdr3_aa: CATSRDRARNEKLFF
cdr3_nt: TGTGCCACCAGCAGGGACAGGGCCCGAAATGAAAAACTGTTTTTT

d_call: NA
clone_size: NA
cdr3_length: 18
v_call: TRBV13
j_call: TRBJ2-1
cdr3_aa: CASSTSAWRNSSYNEQFF
cdr3_nt: TGTGCCAGCAGCACATCCGCTTGGAGGAACAGCTCCTACAATGAGCAGTTCTTC

d_call: TRBD2
clone_size: NA
cdr3_length: 16
v_call: TRBV3-1/TRBV3-2
j_call: TRBJ2-2
cdr3_aa: CASSQGLAANTGELFF
cdr3_nt: TGTGCCAGCAGCCAGGGACTAGCGGCGAACACCGGGGAGCTGTTTTTT

d_call: NA
clone_size: NA
cdr3_length: 14
v_call: TRBV19
j_call: TRBJ2-2
cdr3_aa: CASSITVNTGELFF
cdr3_nt: TGTGCCAGTAGTATAACGGTGAACACCGGGGAGCTGTTTTTT